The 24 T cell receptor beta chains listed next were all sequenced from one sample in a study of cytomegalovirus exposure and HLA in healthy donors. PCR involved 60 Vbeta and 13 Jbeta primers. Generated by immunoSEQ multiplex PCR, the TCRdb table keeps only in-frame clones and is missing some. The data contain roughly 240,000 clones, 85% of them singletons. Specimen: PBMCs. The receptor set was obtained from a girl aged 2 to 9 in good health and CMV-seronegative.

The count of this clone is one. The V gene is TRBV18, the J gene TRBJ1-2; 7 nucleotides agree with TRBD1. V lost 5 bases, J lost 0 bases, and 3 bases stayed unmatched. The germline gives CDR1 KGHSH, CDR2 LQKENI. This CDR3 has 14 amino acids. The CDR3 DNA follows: TGTGCCAGCTCAAGGGACAGCCCTAACTATGGCTACACCTTC. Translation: CASSRDSPNYGYTF.

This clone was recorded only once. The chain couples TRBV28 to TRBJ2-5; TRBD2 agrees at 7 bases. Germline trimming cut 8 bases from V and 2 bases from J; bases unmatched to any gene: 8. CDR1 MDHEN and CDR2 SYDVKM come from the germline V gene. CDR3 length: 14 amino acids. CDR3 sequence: CASSPLGGQETQYF. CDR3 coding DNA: TGTGCCAGCTCCCCCTTGGGGGGGCAAGAGACCCAGTACTTC.

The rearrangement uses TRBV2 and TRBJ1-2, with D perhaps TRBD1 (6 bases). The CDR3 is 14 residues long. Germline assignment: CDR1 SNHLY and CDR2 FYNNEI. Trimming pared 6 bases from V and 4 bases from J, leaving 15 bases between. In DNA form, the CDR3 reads TGTGCCAGCAGCGAGGACAGCCTGAGCTATGGCTACACCTTC. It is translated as CASSEDSLSYGYTF.

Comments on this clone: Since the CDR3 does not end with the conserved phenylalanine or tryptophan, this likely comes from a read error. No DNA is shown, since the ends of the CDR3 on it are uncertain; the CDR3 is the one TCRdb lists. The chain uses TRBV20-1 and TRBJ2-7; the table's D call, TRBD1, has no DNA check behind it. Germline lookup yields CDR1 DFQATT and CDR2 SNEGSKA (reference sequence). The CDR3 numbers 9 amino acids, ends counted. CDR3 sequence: CSASGTGGR.

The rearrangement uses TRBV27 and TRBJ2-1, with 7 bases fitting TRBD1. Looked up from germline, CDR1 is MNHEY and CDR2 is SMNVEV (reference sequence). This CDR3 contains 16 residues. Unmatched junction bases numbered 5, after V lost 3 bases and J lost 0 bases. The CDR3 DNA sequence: TGTGCCAGCAGTTTCTCCGGGACAGCCTCCTACAATGAGCAGTTCTTC. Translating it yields CASSFSGTASYNEQFF.

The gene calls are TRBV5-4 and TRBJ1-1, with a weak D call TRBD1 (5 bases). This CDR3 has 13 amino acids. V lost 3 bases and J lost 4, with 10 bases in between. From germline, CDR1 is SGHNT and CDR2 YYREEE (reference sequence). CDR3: CASSSPGVTEAFF. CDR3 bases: TGTGCCAGCAGCTCCCCGGGGGTCACTGAAGCTTTCTTT.

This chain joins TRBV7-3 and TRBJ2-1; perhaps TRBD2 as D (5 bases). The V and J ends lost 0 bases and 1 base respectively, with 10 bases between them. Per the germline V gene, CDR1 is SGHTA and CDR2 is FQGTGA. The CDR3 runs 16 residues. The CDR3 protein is CASSLTTSVSYNEQFF. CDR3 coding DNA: TGTGCCAGCAGCTTAACTACTAGTGTTTCCTACAATGAGCAGTTCTTC.

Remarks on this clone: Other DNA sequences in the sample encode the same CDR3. The CDR3 DNA sequence: TGTGCCAGCTCACCACCCCGCTCTGGGGCCAACGTCCTGACTTTC. The encoded protein is CASSPPRSGANVLTF. This rearrangement joins TRBV18 to TRBJ2-6; no reliable D call. V lost 0 bases and J 0 bases, leaving 3 bases between the germline ends. CDR3 length: 15 amino acids. Germline CDR1 KGHSH, CDR2 LQKENI.

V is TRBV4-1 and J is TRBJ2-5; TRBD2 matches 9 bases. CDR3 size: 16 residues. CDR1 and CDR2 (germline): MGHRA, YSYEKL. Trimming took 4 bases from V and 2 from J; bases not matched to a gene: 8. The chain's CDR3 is CASSRSAGGTQETQYF. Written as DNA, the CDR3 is TGCGCCAGCAGCCGCTCAGCGGGGGGCACACAAGAGACCCAGTACTTC.

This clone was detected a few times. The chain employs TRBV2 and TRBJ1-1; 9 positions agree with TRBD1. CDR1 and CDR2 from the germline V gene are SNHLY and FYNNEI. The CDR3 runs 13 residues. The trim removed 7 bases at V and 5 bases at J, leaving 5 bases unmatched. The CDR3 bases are TGTGCCAGCATCGAGGACAGGGGAACTGAAGCTTTCTTT. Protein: CASIEDRGTEAFF.

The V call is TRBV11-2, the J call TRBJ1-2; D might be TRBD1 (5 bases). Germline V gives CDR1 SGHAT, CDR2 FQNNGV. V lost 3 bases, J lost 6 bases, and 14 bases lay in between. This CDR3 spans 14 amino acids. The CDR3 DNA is TGTGCCAGCAGCTTTTTGCGACAGAGCAATGGCTACACCTTC. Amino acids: CASSFLRQSNGYTF.

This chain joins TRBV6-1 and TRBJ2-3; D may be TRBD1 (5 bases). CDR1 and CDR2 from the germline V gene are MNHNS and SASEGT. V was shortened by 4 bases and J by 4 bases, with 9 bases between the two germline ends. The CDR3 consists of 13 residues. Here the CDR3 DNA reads TGTGCCAGCAGTGGCAGGGCGGCAGATACGCAGTATTTT. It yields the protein CASSGRAADTQYF.

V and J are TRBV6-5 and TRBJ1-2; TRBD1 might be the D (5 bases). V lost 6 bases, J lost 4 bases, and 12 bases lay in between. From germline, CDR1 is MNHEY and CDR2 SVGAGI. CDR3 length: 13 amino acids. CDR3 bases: TGTGCCAGCAGGGAGACAGTTACCTATGGCTACACCTTC. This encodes CASRETVTYGYTF.

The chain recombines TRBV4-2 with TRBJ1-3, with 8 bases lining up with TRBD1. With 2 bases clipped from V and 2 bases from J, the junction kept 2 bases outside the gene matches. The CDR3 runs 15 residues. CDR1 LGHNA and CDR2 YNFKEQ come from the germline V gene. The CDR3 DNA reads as TGTGCCAGCAGCCAAACACAGGGGGCTGGAAACACCATATATTTT. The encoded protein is CASSQTQGAGNTIYF.

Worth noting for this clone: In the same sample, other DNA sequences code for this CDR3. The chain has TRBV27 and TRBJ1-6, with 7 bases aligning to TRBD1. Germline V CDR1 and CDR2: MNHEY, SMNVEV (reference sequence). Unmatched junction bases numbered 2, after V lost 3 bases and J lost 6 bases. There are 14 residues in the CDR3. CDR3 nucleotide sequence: TGTGCCAGCAGTTTTCGACAGGGTAATTCACCCCTCCACTTT. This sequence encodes CASSFRQGNSPLHF.

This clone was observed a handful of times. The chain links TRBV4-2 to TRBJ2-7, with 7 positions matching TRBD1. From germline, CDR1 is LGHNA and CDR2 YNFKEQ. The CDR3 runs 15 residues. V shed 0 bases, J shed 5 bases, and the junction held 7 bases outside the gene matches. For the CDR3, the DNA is TGTGCCAGCAGCCAAGATCCAGACAGGGAAAACGAGCAGTACTTC. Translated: CASSQDPDRENEQYF.

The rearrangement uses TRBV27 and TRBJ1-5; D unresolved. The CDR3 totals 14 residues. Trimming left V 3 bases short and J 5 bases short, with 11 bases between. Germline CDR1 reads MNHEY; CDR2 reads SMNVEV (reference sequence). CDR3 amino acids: CASSFAGLDQPQHF. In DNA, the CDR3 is TGTGCCAGCAGTTTCGCGGGTTTGGATCAGCCCCAGCATTTT.

CDR3 DNA sequence: TGTGCCTGGACACAGGGCAGCAATCAGCCCCAGCATTTT. The encoded protein is CAWTQGSNQPQHF. The chain employs TRBV30 and TRBJ1-5, with D possibly being TRBD1 (6 bases). The CDR3 spans 13 residues. With 4 bases removed from V and 1 base from J, the gap between germline ends came to 8 bases. Germline V gene data show CDR1 as GTSNPN and CDR2 as SVGIG (reference sequence).

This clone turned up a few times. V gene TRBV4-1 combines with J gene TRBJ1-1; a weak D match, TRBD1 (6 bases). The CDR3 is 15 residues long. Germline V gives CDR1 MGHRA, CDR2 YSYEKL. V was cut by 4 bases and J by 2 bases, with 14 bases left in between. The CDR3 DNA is TGCGCCAGCAGCCGACCCGGGACACTCAACACTGAAGCTTTCTTT. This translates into CASSRPGTLNTEAFF.

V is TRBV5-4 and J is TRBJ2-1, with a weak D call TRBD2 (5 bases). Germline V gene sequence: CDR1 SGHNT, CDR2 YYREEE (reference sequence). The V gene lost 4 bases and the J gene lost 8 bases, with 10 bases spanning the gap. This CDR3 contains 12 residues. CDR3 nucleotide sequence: TGTGCCAGCAGCCCTGAGAGGGATGAGCAGTTCTTC. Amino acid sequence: CASSPERDEQFF. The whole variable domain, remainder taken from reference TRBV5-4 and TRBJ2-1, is ETGVTQSPTHLIKTRGQQVTLRCSSQSGHNTVSWYQQALGQGPQFIFQYYREEENGRGNFPPRFSGLQFPNYSSELNVNALELDDSALYLCASSPERDEQFFGPGTRLTVL.

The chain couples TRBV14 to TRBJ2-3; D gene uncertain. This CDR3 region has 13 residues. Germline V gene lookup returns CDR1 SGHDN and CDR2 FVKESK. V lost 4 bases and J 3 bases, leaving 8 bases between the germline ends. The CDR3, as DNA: TGTGCCAGCAGCCGTGCTAGGACAGATACGCAGTATTTT. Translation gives CASSRARTDTQYF.

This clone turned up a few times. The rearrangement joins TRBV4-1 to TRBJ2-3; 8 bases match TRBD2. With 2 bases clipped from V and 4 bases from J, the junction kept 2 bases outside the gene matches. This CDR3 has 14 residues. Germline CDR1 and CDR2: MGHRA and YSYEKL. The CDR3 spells CASSQTGGPDTQYF. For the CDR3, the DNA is TGCGCCAGCAGCCAAACGGGGGGGCCAGATACGCAGTATTTT.

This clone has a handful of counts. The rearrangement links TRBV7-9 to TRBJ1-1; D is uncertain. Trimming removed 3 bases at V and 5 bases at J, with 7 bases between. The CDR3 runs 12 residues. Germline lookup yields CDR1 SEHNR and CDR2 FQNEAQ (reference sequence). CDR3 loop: CASSFEGTEAFF. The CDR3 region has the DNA TGTGCCAGCAGCTTTGAGGGAACTGAAGCTTTCTTT.

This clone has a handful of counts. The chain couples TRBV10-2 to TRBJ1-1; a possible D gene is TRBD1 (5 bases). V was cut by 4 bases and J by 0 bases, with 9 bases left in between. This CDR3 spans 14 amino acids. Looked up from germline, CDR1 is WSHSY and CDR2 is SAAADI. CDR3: CASSVRQMNTEAFF. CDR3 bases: TGCGCCAGCAGTGTAAGACAGATGAACACTGAAGCTTTCTTT.